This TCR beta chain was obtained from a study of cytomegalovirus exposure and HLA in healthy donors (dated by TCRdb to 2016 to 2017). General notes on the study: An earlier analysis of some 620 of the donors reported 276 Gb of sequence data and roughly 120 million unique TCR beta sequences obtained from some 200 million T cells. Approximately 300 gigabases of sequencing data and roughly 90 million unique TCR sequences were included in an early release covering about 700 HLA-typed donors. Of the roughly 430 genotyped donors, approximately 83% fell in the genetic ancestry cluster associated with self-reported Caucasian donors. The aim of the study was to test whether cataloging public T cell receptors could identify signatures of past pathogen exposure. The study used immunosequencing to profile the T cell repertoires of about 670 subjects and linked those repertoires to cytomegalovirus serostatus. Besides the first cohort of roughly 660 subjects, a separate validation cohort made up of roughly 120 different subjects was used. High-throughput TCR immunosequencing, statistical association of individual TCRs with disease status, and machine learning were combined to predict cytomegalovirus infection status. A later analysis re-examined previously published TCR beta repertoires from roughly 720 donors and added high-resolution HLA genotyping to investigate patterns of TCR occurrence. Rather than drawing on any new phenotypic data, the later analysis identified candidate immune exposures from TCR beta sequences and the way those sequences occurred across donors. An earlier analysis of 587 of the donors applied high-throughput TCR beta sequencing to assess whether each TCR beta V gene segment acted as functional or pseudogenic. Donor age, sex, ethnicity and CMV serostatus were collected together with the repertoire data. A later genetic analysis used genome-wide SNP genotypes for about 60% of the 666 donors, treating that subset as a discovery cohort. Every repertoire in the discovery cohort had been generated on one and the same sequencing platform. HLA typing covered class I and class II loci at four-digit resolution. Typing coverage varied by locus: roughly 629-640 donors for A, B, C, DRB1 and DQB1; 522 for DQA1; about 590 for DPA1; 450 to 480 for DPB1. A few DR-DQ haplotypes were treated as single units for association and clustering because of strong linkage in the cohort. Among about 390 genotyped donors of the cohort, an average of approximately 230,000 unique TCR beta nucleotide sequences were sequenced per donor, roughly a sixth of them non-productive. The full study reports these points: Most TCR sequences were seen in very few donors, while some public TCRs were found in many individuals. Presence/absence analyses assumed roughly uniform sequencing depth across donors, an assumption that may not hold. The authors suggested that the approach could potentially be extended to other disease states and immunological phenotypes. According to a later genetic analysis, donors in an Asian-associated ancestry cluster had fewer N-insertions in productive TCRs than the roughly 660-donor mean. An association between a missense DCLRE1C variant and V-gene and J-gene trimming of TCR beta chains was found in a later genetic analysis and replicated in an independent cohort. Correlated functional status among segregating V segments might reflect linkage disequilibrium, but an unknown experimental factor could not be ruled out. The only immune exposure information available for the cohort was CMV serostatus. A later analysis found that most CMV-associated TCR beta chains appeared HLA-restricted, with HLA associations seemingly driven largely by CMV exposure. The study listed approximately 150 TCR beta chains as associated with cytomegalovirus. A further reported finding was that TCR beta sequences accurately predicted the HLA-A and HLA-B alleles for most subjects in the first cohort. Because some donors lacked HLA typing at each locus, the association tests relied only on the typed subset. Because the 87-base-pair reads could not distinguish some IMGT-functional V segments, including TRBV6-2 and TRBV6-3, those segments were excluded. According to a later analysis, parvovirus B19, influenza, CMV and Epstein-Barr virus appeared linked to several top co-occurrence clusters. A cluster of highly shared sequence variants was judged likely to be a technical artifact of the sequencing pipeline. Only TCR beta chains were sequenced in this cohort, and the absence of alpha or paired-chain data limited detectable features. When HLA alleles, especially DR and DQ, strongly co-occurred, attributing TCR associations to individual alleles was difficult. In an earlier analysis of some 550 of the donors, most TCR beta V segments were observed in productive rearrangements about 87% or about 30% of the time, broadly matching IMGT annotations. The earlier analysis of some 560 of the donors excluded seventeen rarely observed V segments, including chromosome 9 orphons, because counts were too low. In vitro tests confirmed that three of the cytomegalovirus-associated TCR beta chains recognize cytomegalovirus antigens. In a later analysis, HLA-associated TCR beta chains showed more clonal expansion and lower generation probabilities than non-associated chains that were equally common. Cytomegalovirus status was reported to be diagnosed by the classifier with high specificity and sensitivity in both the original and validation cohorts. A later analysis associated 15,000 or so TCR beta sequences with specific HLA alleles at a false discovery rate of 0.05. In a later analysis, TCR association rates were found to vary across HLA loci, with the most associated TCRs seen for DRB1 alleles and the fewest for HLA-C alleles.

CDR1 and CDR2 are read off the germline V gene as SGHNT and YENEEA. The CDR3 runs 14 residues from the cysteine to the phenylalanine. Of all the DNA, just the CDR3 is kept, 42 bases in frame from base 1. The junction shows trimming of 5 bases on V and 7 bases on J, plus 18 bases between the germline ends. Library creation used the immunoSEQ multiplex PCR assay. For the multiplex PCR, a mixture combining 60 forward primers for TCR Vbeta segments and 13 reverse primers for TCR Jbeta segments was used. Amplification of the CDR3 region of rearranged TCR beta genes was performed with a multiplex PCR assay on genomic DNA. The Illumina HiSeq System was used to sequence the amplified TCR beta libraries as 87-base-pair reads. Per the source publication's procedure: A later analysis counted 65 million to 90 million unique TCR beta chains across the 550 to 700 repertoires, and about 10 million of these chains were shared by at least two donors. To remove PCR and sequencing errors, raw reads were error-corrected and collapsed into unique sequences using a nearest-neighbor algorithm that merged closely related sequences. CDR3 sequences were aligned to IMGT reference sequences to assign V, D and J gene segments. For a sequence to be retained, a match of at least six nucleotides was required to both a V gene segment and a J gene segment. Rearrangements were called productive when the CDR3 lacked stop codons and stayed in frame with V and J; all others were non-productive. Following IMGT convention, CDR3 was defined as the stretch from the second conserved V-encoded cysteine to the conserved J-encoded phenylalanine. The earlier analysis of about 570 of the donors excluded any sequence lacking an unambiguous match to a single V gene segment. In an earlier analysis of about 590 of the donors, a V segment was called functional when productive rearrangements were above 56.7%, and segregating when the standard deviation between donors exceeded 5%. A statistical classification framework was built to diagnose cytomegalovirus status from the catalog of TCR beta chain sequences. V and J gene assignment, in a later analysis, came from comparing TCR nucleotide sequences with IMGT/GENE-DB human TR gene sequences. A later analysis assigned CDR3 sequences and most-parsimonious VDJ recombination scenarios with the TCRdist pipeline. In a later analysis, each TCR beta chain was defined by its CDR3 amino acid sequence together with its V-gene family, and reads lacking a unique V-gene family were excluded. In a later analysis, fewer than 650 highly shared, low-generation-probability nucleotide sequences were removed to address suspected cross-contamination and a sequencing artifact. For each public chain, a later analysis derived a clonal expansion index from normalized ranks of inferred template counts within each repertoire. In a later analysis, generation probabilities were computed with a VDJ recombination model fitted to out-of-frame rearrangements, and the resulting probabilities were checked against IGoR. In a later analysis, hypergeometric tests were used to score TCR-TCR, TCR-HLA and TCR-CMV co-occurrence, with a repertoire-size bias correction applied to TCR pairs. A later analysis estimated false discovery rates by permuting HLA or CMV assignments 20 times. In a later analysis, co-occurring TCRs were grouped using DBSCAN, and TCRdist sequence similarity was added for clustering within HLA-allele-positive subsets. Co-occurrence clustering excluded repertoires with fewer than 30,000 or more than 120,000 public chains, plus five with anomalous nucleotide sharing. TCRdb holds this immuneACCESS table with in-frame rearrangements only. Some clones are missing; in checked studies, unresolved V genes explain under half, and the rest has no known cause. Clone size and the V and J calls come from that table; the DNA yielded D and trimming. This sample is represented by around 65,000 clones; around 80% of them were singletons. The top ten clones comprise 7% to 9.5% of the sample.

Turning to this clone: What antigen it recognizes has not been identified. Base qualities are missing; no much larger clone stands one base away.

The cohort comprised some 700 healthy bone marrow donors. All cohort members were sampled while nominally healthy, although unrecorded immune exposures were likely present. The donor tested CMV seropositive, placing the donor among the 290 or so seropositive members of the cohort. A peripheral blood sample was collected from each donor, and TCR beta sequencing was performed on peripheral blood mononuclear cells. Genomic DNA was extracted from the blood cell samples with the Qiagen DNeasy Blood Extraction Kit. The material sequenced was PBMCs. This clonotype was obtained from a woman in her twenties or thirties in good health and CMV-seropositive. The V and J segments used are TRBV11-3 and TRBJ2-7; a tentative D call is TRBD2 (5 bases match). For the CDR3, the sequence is CASSPRSGVEEQYF. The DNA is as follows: TGTGCCAGCAGCCCACGTTCCGGGGTGGAGGAGCAGTACTTC.